This record looks at one T cell receptor (beta chain) sequence and its context. These data come from a study of T cell responses to AZD1222 COVID-19 vaccine. Only in-frame clones appear in the TCRdb table, and some are missing; sequencing was by immunoSEQ multiplex PCR. The sample gives tens of thousands of clones, over 70% of which show up once; about 20% is in the top ten. Losses at the gene ends were 6 bases for V and 8 bases for J; bases not matched to a gene: 8. Germline CDR1 and CDR2: SNHLY and FYNNEI. This CDR3 is built from 16 residues. The chain couples TRBV2 to TRBJ1-6; 12 bases align to TRBD1. Sequenced here: peripheral blood, sampled 28 days after the second AZD1222 dose. This TCR was sampled from an adult who received the AZD1222 COVID-19 vaccine. CDR3 loop: CASRDRDRGLHSPLHF. The CDR3 nucleotides are TGTGCCAGCAGAGATAGGGACAGGGGGCTACATTCACCCCTCCACTTT.